This TCR beta chain is from a study of T cell responses to AZD1222 COVID-19 vaccine. Notes on the study in general: Only six or seven AZD1222 recipients tested seropositive at baseline. Spike as a whole was targeted by vaccine-associated CD4 TCRs, dominant at 160-218 and 743-854. White British people made up most donors, females outnumbered males, and clonal diversity was possibly underestimated.

There are 16 residues in the CDR3. V shed 7 bases and J 6 bases; nucleotides not matched to a gene: 16. CDR1 and CDR2 from the germline V gene are LNHDA and SQIVND (reference sequence). Some clones are missing from TCRdb's copy, which holds only in-frame ones; the method was immunoSEQ multiplex PCR. The sample yields about 270,000 clones, 90% to 95% seen once. This clone showed up just once. As yet, its antigen is unknown. The sample here was peripheral blood, taken 28 days after the second AZD1222 dose. The chain couples TRBV19 to TRBJ2-3, with 7 positions matching TRBD2. The clonotype originates from an adult who received the AZD1222 COVID-19 vaccine. DNA of the CDR3: TGTGCCAGTACCTCGAGGGCTAGCGGACTCACGGATACGCAGTATTTT. Protein sequence: CASTSRASGLTDTQYF.